This T cell receptor (beta chain) stems from a study of T-cell memory formation after mild COVID-19. Study details: The TCR clusters were mostly specific to one donor. Findings and limits, study-wide: Some responding clones appeared in pre-infection memory, suggesting cross-reactive memory joined.

The CDR3 spans 15 residues. Germline loops: CDR1 SGHTA, CDR2 FQGNSA. The V gene lost 2 bases and the J gene lost 0 bases, with 9 bases spanning the gap. Concerning this clonotype: Its antigen remains unidentified.

TCRdb redid the calling of the 5' RACE reads with MiXCR, one entry per CDR3 protein. The data hold about 350,000 distinct CDR3 sequences, with roughly 13% observed a single time. The chain joins TRBV7-2 to TRBJ2-3, with D tentatively TRBD1 (6 bases). The receptor was derived from a man younger than 35 who had mild COVID-19 (a few samples of this study predate the infection). Cell type and time point are not known. Source material: PBMCs or a T cell subset sorted from them (not recorded which). CDR3 sequence reads: CASSLYGQSTDTQYF. DNA of the CDR3: TGTGCCAGCAGCTTATACGGACAGAGCACAGATACGCAGTATTTT. The entire variable domain, with the rest obtained from reference TRBV7-2 and TRBJ2-3, is as follows: GAGVSQSPSNKVTEKGKDVELRCDPISGHTALYWYRQSLGQGLEFLIYFQGNSAPDKSGLPSDRFSAERTGGSVSTLTIQRTQQEDSAVYLCASSLYGQSTDTQYFGPGTRLTVL.